The T cell receptor (beta chain) described here comes from a study of T cells in Graves' hyperthyroidism and ophthalmopathy. PBMCs were derived from 10 ml fresh peripheral blood. TCR beta CDR3 regions were amplified from RNA. HTBI primers were the set used in a first-round RT-PCR of the TCR CDR3. Each CDR3 protein is one row after TCRdb ran MiXCR on the multiplex PCR reads. This table has around 620,000 distinct CDR3 sequences, approximately 15% appearing once. This clonotype was counted a few times. This clonotype originated in a woman aged 18-35 years with Graves' ophthalmopathy. The source material was blood.

CDR3 in DNA: TGTGCCAGCAGTGATCCCGCCGCGGCAGTCCAAGAGACCCAGTACTTC. The encoded protein is CASSDPAAAVQETQYF. V is TRBV25-1 and J is TRBJ2-5; no firm D call. The CDR3 covers 16 residues. The germline gives CDR1 MGHDK, CDR2 SYGVNS. The V end was cut by 3 bases, the J end by 1 base, with 15 bases between.